The TCR beta chain under discussion was sequenced for a study of blood T cell repertoires in COVID-19. The CDR3 has 12 amino acids. Trimming left V 3 bases short and J 8 bases short, with 8 bases between. CDR1 and CDR2 (germline): MNHEY, SVGEGT. The table came from immunoSEQ multiplex PCR; TCRdb's copy has only in-frame clones and leaves some out. The repertoire holds around 300,000 clones, with around nine tenths as singletons. This clone has a single count. This clonotype was obtained from a middle-aged woman who had recovered from COVID-19. The chain recombines TRBV6-2 or TRBV6-3 with TRBJ2-1; D may be TRBD1 (6 bases). The sample consisted of PBMCs or T cells enriched from blood (not recorded which). The CDR3 sequence is CASSYGGDEQFF. The CDR3 coding sequence is TGTGCCAGCAGTTATGGGGGCGATGAGCAGTTCTTC.